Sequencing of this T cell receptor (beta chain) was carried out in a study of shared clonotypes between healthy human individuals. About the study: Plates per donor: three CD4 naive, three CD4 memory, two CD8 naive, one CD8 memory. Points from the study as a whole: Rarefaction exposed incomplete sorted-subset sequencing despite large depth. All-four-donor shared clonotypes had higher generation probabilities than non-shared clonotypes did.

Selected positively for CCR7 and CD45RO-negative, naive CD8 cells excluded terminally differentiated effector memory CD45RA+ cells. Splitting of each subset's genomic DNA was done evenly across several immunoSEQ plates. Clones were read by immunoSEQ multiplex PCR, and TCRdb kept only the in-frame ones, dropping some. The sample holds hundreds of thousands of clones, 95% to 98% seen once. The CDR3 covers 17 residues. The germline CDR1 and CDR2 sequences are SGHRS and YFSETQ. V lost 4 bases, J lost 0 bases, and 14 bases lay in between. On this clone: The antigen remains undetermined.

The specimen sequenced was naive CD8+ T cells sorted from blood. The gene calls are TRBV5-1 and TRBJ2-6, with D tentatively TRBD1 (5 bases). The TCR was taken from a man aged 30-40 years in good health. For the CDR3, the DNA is TGCGCCAGCAGCCAGGACGGACAAGGCTCTGGGGCCAACGTCCTGACTTTC. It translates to CASSQDGQGSGANVLTF. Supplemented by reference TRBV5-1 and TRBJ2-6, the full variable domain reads KAGVTQTPRYLIKTRGQQVTLSCSPISGHRSVSWYQQTPGQGLQFLFEYFSETQRNKGNFPGRFSGRQFSNSRSEMNVSTLELGDSALYLCASSQDGQGSGANVLTFGAGSRLTVL.